This TCR beta chain is from a study of prognosis after radiotherapy for stage I lung cancer. Germline V CDR1 and CDR2: SGDLS, YYNGEE. This CDR3 has 15 residues. V was trimmed by 2 bases and J by 6 bases, leaving 15 bases between them. CDR3 of TCR beta was amplified from genomic DNA via a two-round multiplex PCR. First-round PCR employed TRBV- and TRBJ-specific primers for each gene. From the multiplex PCR reads, TCRdb called clonotypes with MiXCR, one entry per CDR3 protein. The profile shows tens of thousands of distinct CDR3 sequences, around 22% of them singletons. This clonotype has a count of ten or more.

J is TRBJ2-1 and V is TRBV9; the D gene is possibly TRBD1 (7 bases). The sequence derives from a donor aged 50 or older with non-small cell lung cancer. Sequenced material: PBMCs, taken before or after stereotactic body radiation therapy (not recorded which). The CDR3: CASSVGGRGANEQFF. CDR3 bases: TGTGCCAGCAGCGTGGGTGGCAGGGGGGCCAATGAGCAGTTCTTC.